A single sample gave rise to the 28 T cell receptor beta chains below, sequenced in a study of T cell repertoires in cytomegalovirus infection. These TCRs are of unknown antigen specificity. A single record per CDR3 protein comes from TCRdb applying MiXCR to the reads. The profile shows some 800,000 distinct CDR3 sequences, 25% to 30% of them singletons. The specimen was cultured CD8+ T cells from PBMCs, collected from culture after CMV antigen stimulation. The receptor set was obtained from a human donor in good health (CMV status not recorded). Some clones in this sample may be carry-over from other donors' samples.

The CDR3 DNA is TGCAGCGTTGAACCAGGGGTAAGCTACAATGAGCAGTTCTTC. This sequence encodes CSVEPGVSYNEQFF. The chain couples TRBV29-1 to TRBJ2-1, with D perhaps TRBD1 (6 bases). The germline V gene has CDR1 SQVTM and CDR2 ANQGSEA. This CDR3 has 14 amino acids. Deletions cut 2 bases from V and 3 bases from J, with 11 bases between.

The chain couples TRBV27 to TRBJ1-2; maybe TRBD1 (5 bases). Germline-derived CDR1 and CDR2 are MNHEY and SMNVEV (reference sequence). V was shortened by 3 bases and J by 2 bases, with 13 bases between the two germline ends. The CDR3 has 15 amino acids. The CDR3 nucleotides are TGTGCCAGCAGTTTTGATTCGGGGGGGAACTATGGCTACACCTTC. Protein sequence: CASSFDSGGNYGYTF.

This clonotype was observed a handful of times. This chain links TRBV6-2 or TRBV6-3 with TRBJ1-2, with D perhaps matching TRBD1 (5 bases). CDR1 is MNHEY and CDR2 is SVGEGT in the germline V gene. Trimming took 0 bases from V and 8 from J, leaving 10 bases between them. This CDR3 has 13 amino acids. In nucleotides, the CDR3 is TGTGCCAGCAGTTACTCGACGGGGCAAGGCTACACCTTC. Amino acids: CASSYSTGQGYTF.

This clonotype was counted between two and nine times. CDR3 sequence reads: CASSQDWAGGTEAFF. In DNA form, the CDR3 reads TGTGCCAGCAGCCAAGATTGGGCAGGGGGCACTGAAGCTTTCTTT. The chain employs TRBV3-1 and TRBJ1-1; 7 bases are a match to TRBD1. This CDR3 comprises 15 residues. Germline trimming cut 0 bases from V and 4 bases from J; bases unmatched to any gene: 5. The germline V gene has CDR1 LGHDT and CDR2 YNNKEL (reference sequence). Full variable domain (missing parts from reference TRBV3-1 and TRBJ1-1): DTAVSQTPKYLVTQMGNDKSIKCEQNLGHDTMYWYKQDSKKFLKIMFSYNNKELIINETVPNRFSPKSPDKAHLNLHINSLELGDSAVYFCASSQDWAGGTEAFFGQGTRLTVV.

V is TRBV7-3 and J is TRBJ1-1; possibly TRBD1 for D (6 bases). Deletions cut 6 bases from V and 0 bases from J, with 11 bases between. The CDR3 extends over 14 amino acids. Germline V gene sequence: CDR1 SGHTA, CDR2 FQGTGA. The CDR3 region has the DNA TGTGCCAGCAGGGAGGGGGTGATGAACACTGAAGCTTTCTTT. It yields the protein CASREGVMNTEAFF.

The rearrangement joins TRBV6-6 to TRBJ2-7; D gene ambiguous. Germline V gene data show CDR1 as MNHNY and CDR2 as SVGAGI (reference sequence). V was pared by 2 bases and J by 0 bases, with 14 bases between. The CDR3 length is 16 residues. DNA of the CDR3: TGTGCCAGCAGTTACGGGCCAGAAAGGGTCTCCTACGAGCAGTACGTC. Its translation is CASSYGPERVSYEQYV.

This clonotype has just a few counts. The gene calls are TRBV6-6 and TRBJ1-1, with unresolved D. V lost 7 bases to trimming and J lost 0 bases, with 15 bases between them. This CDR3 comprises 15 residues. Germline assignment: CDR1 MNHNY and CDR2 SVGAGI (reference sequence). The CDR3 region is CASKKAPSLNTEAFF. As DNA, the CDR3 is TGTGCCAGCAAGAAGGCACCGAGCTTGAACACTGAAGCTTTCTTT.

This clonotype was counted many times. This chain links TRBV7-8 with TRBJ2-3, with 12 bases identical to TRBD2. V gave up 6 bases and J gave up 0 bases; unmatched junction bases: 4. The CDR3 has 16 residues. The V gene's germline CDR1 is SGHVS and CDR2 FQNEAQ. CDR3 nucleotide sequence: TGTGCCAGCAGAAGACTAGCGGGGGCCAGCACAGATACGCAGTATTTT. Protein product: CASRRLAGASTDTQYF. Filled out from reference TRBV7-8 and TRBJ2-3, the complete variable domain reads GAGVSQSPRYKVAKRGQDVALRCDPISGHVSLFWYQQALGQGPEFLTYFQNEAQLDKSGLPSDRFFAERPEGSVSTLKIQRTQQEDSAVYLCASRRLAGASTDTQYFGPGTRLTVL.

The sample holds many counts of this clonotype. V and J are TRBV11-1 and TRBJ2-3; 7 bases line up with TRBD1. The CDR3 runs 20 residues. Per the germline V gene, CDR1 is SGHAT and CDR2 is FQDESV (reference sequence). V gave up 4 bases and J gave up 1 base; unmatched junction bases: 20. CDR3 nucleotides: TGTGCCAGCAGCTCCGGGGACGACAGGGAATGGGTCACTGGCACAGATACGCAGTATTTT. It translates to CASSSGDDREWVTGTDTQYF.

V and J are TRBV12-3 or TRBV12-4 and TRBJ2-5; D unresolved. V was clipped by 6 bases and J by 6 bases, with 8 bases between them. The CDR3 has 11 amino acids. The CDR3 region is CASRSEKTQYF. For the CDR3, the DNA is TGTGCCAGCAGGTCCGAAAAGACCCAGTACTTC.

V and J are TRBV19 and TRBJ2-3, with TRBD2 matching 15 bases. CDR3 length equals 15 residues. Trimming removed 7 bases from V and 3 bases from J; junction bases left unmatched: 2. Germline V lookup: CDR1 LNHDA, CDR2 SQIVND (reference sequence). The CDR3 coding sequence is TGTGCCAGTATCGGGACTAGCGGGGGGACAGATACGCAGTATTTT. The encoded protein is CASIGTSGGTDTQYF.

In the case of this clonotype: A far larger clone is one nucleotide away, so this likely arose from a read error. The CDR3 reads CASSQGNTGAFF. The CDR3 bases are TGTGCCAGCAGCCAGGGGAACACTGGAGCTTTCTTT. The rearrangement uses TRBV7-6 and TRBJ1-1; D is possibly TRBD1 (6 bases). CDR1 and CDR2 from the germline V gene are SGHVS and FNYEAQ. CDR3 length: 12 amino acids. Combining the CDR3 with reference TRBV7-6 and TRBJ1-1 gives the whole variable domain GAGVSQSPRYKVTKRGQDVALRCDPISGHVSLYWYRQALGQGPEFLTYFNYEAQQDKSGLPNDRFSAERPEGSISTLTIQRTEQRDSAMYRCASSQGNTGAFFGQGTRLTVV.

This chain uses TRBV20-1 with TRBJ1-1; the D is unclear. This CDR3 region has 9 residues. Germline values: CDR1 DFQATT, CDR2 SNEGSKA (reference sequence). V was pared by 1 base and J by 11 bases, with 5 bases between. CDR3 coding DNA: TGCAGTGCTAGAGGGGAGGCTTTCTTT. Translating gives CSARGEAFF.

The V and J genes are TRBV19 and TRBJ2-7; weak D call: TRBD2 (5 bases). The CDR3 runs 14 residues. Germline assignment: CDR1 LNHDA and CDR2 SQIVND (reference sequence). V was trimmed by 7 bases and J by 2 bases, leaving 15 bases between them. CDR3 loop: CASTPGRETYEQYF. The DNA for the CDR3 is TGTGCCAGTACCCCTGGCCGGGAAACCTACGAGCAGTACTTC.

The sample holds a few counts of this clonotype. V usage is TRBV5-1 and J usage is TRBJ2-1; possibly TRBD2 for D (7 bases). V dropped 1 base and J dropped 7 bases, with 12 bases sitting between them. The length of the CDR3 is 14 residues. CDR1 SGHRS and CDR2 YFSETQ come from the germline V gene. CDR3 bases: TGCGCCAGCAGCTTGCCGGGGGGCGTTAATGAGCAGTTCTTC. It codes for CASSLPGGVNEQFF.

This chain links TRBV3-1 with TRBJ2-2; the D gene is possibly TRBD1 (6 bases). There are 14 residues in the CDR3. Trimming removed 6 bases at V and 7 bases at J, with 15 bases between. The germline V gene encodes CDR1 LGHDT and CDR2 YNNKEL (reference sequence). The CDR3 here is CASSLTGVDGELFF. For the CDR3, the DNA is TGTGCCAGCAGTCTGACAGGCGTGGACGGGGAGCTGTTTTTT.

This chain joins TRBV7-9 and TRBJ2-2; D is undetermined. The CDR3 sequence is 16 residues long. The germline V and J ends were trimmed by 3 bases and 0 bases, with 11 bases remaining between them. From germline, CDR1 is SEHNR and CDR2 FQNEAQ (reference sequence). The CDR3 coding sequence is TGTGCCAGCAGCTTGTCTGAGTTCGCGAACACCGGGGAGCTGTTTTTT. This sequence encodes CASSLSEFANTGELFF.

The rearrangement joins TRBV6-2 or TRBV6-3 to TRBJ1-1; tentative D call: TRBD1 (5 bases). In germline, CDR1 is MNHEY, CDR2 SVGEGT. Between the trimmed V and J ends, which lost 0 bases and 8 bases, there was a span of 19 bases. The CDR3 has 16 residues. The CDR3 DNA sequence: TGTGCCAGCAGTTACTCGTCGACAGTATTTGAGGGCGAAGCTTTCTTT. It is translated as CASSYSSTVFEGEAFF.

CDR3: CASRLGGTSTEAFF. Here the CDR3 DNA reads TGCGCCAGCAGGCTAGGGGGAACGAGCACTGAAGCTTTCTTT. The chain uses TRBV5-1 and TRBJ1-1, with TRBD1 as a possible D gene (6 bases). The V end was cut by 5 bases, the J end by 4 bases, with 15 bases between. In germline, CDR1 is SGHRS, CDR2 YFSETQ. The CDR3 loop spans 14 amino acids.

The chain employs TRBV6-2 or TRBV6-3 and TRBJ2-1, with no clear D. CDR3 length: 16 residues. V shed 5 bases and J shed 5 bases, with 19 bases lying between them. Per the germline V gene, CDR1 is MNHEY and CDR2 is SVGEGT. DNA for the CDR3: TGTGCCAGCAGTAGCCCGACGCCCTATGTGCACAATGAGCAGTTCTTC. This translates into CASSSPTPYVHNEQFF.

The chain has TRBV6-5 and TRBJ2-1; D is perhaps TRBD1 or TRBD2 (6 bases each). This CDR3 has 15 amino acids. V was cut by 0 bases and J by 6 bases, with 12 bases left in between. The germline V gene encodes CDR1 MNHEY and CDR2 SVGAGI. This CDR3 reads CASSYSRGAGNEQFF. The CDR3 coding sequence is TGTGCCAGCAGTTACTCAAGGGGGGCAGGCAATGAGCAGTTCTTC.

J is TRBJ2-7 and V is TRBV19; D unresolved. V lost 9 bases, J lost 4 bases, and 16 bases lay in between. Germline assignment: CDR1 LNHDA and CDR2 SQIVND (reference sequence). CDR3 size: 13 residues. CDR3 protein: CASAPDNTYEQYV. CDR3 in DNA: TGTGCCAGCGCTCCGGATAATACTTACGAGCAGTACGTC.

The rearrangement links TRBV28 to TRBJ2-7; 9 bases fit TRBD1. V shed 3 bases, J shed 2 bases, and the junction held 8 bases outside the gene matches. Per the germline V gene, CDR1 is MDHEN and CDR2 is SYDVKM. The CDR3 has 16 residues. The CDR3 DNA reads TGTGCCAGCAGTTTTGGAGACAGGGGGTTCCCCTACGAGCAGTACTTC. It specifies CASSFGDRGFPYEQYF.

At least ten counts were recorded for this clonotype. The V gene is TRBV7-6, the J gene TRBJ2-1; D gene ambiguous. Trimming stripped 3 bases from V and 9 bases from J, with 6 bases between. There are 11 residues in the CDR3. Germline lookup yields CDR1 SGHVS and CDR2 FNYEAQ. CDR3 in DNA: TGTGCCAGCAGCTTCCGCCTTGAGCAGTTCTTC. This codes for CASSFRLEQFF.

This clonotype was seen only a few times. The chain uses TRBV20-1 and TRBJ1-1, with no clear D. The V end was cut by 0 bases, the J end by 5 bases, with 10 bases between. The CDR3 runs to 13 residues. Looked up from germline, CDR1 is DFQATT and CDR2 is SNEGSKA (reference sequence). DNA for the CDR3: TGCAGTGCTAGAGATCCTGGTGGGACTGAAGCTTTCTTT. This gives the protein CSARDPGGTEAFF.

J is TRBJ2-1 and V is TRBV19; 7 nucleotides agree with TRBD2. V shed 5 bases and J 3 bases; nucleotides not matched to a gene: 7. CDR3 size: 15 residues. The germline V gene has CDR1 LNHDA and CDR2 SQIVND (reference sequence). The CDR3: CASSPAGVYYNEQFF. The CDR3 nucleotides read TGTGCCAGTAGTCCGGCGGGGGTCTACTACAATGAGCAGTTCTTC.

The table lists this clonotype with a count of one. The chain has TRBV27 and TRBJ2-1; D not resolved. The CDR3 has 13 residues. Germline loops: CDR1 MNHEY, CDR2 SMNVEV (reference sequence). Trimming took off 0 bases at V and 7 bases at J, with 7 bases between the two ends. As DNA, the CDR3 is TGTGCCAGCAGTTTATCTAAAGAGAATGAGCAGTTCTTC. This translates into CASSLSKENEQFF.

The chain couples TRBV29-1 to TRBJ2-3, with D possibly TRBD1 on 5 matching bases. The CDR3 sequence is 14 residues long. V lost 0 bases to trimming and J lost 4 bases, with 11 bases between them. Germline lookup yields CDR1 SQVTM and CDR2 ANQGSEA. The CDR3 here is CSVEDGQGADTQYF. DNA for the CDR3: TGCAGCGTTGAAGATGGTCAGGGTGCAGATACGCAGTATTTT.